These 17 T cell receptor beta chains were sequenced from one sample in a study of blood T cell repertoires in COVID-19. Generated by immunoSEQ multiplex PCR, the TCRdb table keeps only in-frame clones and is missing some. The sample records 150,000 or so clones, 74% being singletons. The sequenced sample consisted of peripheral blood. These receptors all stem from a woman of 80 years or more with acute or convalescent COVID-19.

V is TRBV4-1 and J is TRBJ2-4; 7 bases are shared with TRBD1. The trim removed 2 bases at V and 1 base at J, leaving 5 bases unmatched. The CDR3 length is 16 residues. CDR1 and CDR2 from the germline V gene are MGHRA and YSYEKL. The CDR3 loop is CASSQPTQGAKNIQYF. In DNA, the CDR3 is TGCGCCAGCAGCCAACCAACACAGGGGGCCAAAAACATTCAGTACTTC.

V usage is TRBV11-2 and J usage is TRBJ2-1, with 9 bases identical to TRBD2. CDR3 size: 16 residues. The trim removed 5 bases at V and 2 bases at J, leaving 7 bases unmatched. Germline V CDR1 and CDR2: SGHAT, FQNNGV. CDR3 sequence (DNA): TGTGCCAGCAGCCCAACGACTAGCGGAACCTACAATGAGCAGTTCTTC. It is translated as CASSPTTSGTYNEQFF.

The V gene is TRBV9, the J gene TRBJ2-3; TRBD1 matches at 8 bases. The CDR3 has 14 residues. V gave up 4 bases and J gave up 5 bases; unmatched junction bases: 6. The germline CDR1 and CDR2 sequences are SGDLS and YYNGEE. The CDR3 loop is CASSPSGGVDTQYF. The CDR3 DNA is TGTGCCAGCAGCCCCTCAGGGGGCGTAGATACGCAGTATTTT.

The chain combines TRBV3-1 (or the pseudogene TRBV3-2) with TRBJ2-7, with 11 bases lining up with TRBD2. Germline CDR1 is LGHDT and CDR2 is YNNKEL (reference sequence). J gave up 2 bases and V 3 bases, and 3 bases lay outside the gene matches. The CDR3 runs to 15 residues. CDR3 in DNA: TGTGCCAGCAGCCATCTAGCGGGAGGCACCTACGAGCAGTACTTC. Encoded protein: CASSHLAGGTYEQYF.

The V and J genes are TRBV25-1 and TRBJ1-5; D gene uncertain. Trimming stripped 2 bases from V and 3 bases from J, with 14 bases between. The CDR3 extends over 16 amino acids. CDR1 MGHDK and CDR2 SYGVNS come from the germline V gene. CDR3 loop: CASSEGRRVDNQPQHF. The CDR3 DNA sequence: TGTGCCAGCAGTGAAGGGAGAAGGGTTGACAATCAGCCCCAGCATTTT. The variable domain in full, with the rest retrieved from reference TRBV25-1 and TRBJ1-5, is EADIYQTPRYLVIGTGKKITLECSQTMGHDKMYWYQQDPGMELHLIHYSYGVNSTEKGDLSSESTVSRIRTEHFPLTLESARPSHTSQYLCASSEGRRVDNQPQHFGDGTRLSIL.

The V call is TRBV19, the J call TRBJ2-4, with 8 bases lining up with TRBD1. The V segment lost 2 bases and the J segment 0 bases; nucleotides outside the gene matches: 6. Germline-derived CDR1 and CDR2 are LNHDA and SQIVND (reference sequence). The CDR3 extends over 17 amino acids. CDR3 DNA: TGTGCCAGTAGTATAAGGGGGACAGGACTAGCCAAAAACATTCAGTACTTC. Translating it yields CASSIRGTGLAKNIQYF.

The rearrangement joins TRBV6-5 to TRBJ2-5; 7 nucleotides agree with TRBD1. The germline gives CDR1 MNHEY, CDR2 SVGAGI. The trim removed 2 bases at V and 3 bases at J, leaving 3 bases unmatched. The CDR3 is made up of 14 amino acids. The CDR3 nucleotides read TGTGCCAGCAGTTACGCTGGACAGGAAGAGACCCAGTACTTC. Its translation is CASSYAGQEETQYF.

The J gene is TRBJ2-5, the V gene TRBV28, with TRBD1 matching over 8 bases. The germline V gene has CDR1 MDHEN and CDR2 SYDVKM. V dropped 2 bases and J dropped 5; count of bases not matched to a gene: 4. This CDR3 is built from 14 residues. CDR3 coding DNA: TGTGCCAGCAGTTTACAGGGGGCAATGGAGACCCAGTACTTC. It specifies CASSLQGAMETQYF.

Only one count was recorded for this clone. This chain uses TRBV19 with TRBJ2-1; TRBD1 aligns across 8 bases. With V trimmed by 4 bases and J by 7 bases, 9 bases remained unmatched. This CDR3 comprises 15 residues. Per the germline V gene, CDR1 is LNHDA and CDR2 is SQIVND (reference sequence). CDR3 region: CASSTDRGTKNEQFF. DNA of the CDR3: TGTGCCAGTAGTACAGACAGGGGCACTAAAAATGAGCAGTTCTTC.

This rearrangement joins TRBV3-1 (or the pseudogene TRBV3-2) to TRBJ2-5, with D possibly being TRBD2 (6 bases). CDR1 is LGHDT, CDR2 YNNKEL, per germline (reference sequence). Trimming cost V 4 bases and J 7 bases, with 10 bases left between them. This CDR3 is 12 amino acids long. CDR3 bases: TGTGCCAGCAGCCTAATTAGCGGGACCCAGTACTTC. It is translated as CASSLISGTQYF.

The chain uses TRBV7-2 and TRBJ2-1; 7 bases agree with TRBD2. Trimming removed 3 bases from V and 0 bases from J; junction bases left unmatched: 2. Germline V gene lookup returns CDR1 SGHTA and CDR2 FQGNSA. This CDR3 spans 15 amino acids. The CDR3 region is CASSFGGSSYNEQFF. The CDR3 DNA follows: TGTGCCAGCAGCTTTGGCGGGAGCTCCTACAATGAGCAGTTCTTC.

This clone has more than one count but fewer than ten. This sequence joins TRBV3-1 (or the pseudogene TRBV3-2) and TRBJ1-1, with a tentative D call TRBD1 (6 bases). Trimming shortened V by 4 bases and J by 0 bases, and 12 bases separated the two germline ends. Germline lookup yields CDR1 LGHDT and CDR2 YNNKEL (reference sequence). The CDR3 totals 15 residues. As DNA, the CDR3 is TGTGCCAGCAGCCCACCCGGACAGATGAACACTGAAGCTTTCTTT. The encoded protein is CASSPPGQMNTEAFF.

V is TRBV27 and J is TRBJ1-6; 8 nucleotides align to TRBD1. CDR3 length: 15 residues. Germline values: CDR1 MNHEY, CDR2 SMNVEV (reference sequence). Trimming removed 3 bases from V and 10 bases from J; junction bases left unmatched: 8. The CDR3 sequence: CASSFSGGGRSPLHF. CDR3 sequence (DNA): TGTGCCAGCAGTTTTTCAGGGGGCGGAAGATCACCCCTCCACTTT.

J is TRBJ2-3 and V is TRBV2; 10 positions agree with TRBD2. The CDR3 consists of 14 residues. Germline CDR1 is SNHLY and CDR2 is FYNNEI. J gave up 2 bases and V 8 bases, and 4 bases lay outside the gene matches. The CDR3 sequence: CASEAGGPTDTQYF. Written as DNA, the CDR3 is TGTGCCAGCGAAGCGGGAGGGCCCACAGATACGCAGTATTTT.

The CDR3 here is CASIPPVNSYEQYF. The CDR3 DNA follows: TGTGCCAGCATCCCCCCGGTTAACTCCTACGAGCAGTACTTC. The J gene is TRBJ2-7, the V gene TRBV7-9; D is uncertain. CDR1 is SEHNR and CDR2 is FQNEAQ in the germline V gene (reference sequence). The CDR3 runs 14 residues. V shed 7 bases and J shed 0 bases, with 13 bases lying between them.

This clone was observed a few times. The gene calls are TRBV5-1 and TRBJ1-6; D is unresolved. Trimming removed 3 bases at V and 11 bases at J, with 18 bases between. Germline CDR1 is SGHRS and CDR2 is YFSETQ. This CDR3 has 15 residues. CDR3 sequence: CASSYPREDGAPLHF. As DNA, the CDR3 is TGCGCCAGCAGCTACCCTCGGGAAGATGGGGCACCCCTCCACTTT. The complete variable domain, with remaining parts taken from reference TRBV5-1 and TRBJ1-6, reads KAGVTQTPRYLIKTRGQQVTLSCSPISGHRSVSWYQQTPGQGLQFLFEYFSETQRNKGNFPGRFSGRQFSNSRSEMNVSTLELGDSALYLCASSYPREDGAPLHFGNGTRLTVT.

This clone was picked up one time. The chain is built from TRBV28 and TRBJ2-2; no definite D call. Germline V gene data show CDR1 as MDHEN and CDR2 as SYDVKM. The CDR3 consists of 13 residues. Trimming cost V 4 bases and J 0 bases, with 3 bases left between them. In DNA, the CDR3 is TGTGCCAGCAGTTCGGCGAACACCGGGGAGCTGTTTTTT. This sequence encodes CASSSANTGELFF.